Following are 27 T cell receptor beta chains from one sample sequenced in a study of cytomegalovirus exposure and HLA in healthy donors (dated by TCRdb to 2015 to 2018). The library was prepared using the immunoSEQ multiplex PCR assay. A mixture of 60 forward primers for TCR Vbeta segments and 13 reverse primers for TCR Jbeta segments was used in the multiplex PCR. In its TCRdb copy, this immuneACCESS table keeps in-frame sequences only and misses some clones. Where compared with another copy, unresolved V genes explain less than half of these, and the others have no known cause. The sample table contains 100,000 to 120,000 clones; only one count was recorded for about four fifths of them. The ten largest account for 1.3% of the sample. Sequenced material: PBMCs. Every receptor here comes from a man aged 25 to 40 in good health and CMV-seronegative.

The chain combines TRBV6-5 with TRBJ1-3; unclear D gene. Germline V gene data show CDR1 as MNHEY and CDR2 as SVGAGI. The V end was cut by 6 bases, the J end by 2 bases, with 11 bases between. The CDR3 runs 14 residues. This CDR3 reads CASRNPGTGNTIYF. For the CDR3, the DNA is TGTGCCAGCAGAAACCCCGGGACTGGAAACACCATATATTTT.

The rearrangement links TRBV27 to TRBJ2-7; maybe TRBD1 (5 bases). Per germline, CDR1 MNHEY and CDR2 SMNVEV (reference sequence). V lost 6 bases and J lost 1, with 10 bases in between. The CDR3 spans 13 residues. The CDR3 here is CASRFQGSYEQYF. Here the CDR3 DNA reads TGTGCCAGCAGATTTCAGGGATCCTACGAGCAGTACTTC.

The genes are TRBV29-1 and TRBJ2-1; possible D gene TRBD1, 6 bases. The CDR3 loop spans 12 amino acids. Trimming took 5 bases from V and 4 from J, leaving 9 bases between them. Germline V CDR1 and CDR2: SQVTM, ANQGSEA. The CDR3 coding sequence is TGCAGCGTTCCAAGGGGGTACAATGAGCAGTTCTTC. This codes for CSVPRGYNEQFF.

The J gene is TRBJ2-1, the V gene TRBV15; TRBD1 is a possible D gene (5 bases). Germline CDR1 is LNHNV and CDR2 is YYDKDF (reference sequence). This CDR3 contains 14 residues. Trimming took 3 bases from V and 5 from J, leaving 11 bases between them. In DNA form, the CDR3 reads TGTGCCACCAGCAGCCATACAGGCAACAATGAGCAGTTCTTC. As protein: CATSSHTGNNEQFF.

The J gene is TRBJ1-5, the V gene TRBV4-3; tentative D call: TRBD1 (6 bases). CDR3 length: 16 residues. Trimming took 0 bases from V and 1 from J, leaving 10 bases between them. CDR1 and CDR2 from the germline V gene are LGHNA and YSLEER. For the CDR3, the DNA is TGCGCCAGCAGCCAAGATGGCAGGGGAAGCAATCAGCCCCAGCATTTT. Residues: CASSQDGRGSNQPQHF.

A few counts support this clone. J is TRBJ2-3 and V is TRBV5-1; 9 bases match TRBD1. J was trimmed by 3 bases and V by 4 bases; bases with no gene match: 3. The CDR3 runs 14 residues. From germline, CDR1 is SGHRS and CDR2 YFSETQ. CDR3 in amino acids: CASSGGQGTDTQYF. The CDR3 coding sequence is TGCGCCAGCAGCGGGGGACAGGGAACAGATACGCAGTATTTT.

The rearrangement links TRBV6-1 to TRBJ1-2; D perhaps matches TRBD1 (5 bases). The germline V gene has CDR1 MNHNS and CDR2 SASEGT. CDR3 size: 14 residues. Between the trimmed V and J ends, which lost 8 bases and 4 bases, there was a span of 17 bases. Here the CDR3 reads CASGLRQQAYGYTF. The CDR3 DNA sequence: TGTGCCAGCGGCCTCCGCCAACAGGCCTATGGCTACACCTTC.

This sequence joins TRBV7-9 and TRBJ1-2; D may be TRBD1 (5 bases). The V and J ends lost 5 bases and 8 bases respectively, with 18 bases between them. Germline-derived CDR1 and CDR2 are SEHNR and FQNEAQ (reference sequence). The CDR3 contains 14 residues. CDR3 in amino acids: CASSQTEPPRGYTF. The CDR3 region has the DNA TGTGCCAGCAGCCAGACAGAGCCCCCCCGCGGCTACACCTTC.

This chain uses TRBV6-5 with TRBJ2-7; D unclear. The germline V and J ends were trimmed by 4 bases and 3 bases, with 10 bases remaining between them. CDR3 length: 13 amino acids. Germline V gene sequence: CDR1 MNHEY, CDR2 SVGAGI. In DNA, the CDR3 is TGTGCCAGCAGTTTAGTGCTTTACTACGAGCAGTACTTC. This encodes CASSLVLYYEQYF.

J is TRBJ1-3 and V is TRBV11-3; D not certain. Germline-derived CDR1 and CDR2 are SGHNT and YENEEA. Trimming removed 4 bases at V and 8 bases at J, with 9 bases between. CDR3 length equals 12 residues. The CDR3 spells CASSSAGHTIYF. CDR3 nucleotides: TGTGCCAGCAGCTCGGCAGGCCACACCATATATTTT.

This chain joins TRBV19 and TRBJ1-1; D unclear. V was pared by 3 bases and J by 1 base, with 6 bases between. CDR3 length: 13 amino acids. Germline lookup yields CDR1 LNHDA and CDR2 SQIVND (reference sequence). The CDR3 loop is CASSITRNTEAFF. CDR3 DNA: TGTGCCAGTAGTATTACCAGGAACACTGAAGCTTTCTTT.

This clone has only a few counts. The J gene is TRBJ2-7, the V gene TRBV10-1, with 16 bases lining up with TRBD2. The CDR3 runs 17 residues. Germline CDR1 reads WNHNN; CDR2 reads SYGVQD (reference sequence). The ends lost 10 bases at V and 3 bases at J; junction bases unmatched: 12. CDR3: CAKPGLAGGPPDYEQYF. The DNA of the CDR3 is TGCGCCAAGCCGGGACTAGCGGGAGGGCCTCCAGACTACGAGCAGTACTTC.

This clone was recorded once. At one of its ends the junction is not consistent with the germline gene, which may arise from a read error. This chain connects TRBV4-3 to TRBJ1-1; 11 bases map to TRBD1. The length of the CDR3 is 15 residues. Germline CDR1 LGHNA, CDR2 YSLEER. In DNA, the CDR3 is TGCACCAGCAGCGCCGGGACAGGGGGATACACTGAAGCTTTCTTT. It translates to CTSSAGTGGYTEAFF.

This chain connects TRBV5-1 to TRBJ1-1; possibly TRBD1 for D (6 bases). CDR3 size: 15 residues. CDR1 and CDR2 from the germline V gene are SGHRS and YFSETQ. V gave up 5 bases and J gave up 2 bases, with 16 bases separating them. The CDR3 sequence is CASSSYQTGNTEAFF. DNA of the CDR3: TGCGCCAGCAGTTCCTACCAGACAGGAAACACTGAAGCTTTCTTT. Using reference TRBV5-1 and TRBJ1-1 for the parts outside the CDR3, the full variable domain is KAGVTQTPRYLIKTRGQQVTLSCSPISGHRSVSWYQQTPGQGLQFLFEYFSETQRNKGNFPGRFSGRQFSNSRSEMNVSTLELGDSALYLCASSSYQTGNTEAFFGQGTRLTVV.

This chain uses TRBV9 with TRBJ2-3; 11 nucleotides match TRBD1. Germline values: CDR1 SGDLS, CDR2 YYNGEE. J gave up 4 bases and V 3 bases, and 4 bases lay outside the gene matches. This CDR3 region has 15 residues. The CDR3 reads CASSAGTGGPDTQYF. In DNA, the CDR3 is TGTGCCAGCAGCGCCGGGACAGGGGGGCCAGATACGCAGTATTTT.

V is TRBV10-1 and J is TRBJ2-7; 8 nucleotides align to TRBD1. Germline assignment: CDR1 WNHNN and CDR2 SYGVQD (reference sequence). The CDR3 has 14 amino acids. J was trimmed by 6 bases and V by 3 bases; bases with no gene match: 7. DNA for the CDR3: TGCGCCAGCAGTGATTTTGGACAGGGTGGCGAGCAGTACTTC. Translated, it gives CASSDFGQGGEQYF.

CDR3 residues: CASWGRRTYGYTF. The CDR3 bases are TGTGCCAGCTGGGGCCGGCGAACCTATGGCTACACCTTC. The chain combines TRBV27 with TRBJ1-2; possibly TRBD1 for D (5 bases). From germline, CDR1 is MNHEY and CDR2 SMNVEV (reference sequence). Trimming pared 8 bases from V and 4 bases from J, leaving 14 bases between. The CDR3 consists of 13 residues.

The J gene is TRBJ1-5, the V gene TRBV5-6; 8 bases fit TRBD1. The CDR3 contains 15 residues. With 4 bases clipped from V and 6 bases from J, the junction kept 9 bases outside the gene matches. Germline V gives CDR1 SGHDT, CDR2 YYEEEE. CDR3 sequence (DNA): TGTGCCAGCAGCGTGCAGGGGGCTCGGGGTCAGCCCCAGCATTTT. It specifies CASSVQGARGQPQHF.

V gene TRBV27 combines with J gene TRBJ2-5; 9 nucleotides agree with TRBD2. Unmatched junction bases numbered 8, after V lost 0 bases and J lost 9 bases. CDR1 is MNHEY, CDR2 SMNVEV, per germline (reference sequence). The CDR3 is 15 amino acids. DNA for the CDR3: TGTGCCAGCAGTTTATCGGCTAGCGGGGTCCACCCCCAGTACTTC. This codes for CASSLSASGVHPQYF.

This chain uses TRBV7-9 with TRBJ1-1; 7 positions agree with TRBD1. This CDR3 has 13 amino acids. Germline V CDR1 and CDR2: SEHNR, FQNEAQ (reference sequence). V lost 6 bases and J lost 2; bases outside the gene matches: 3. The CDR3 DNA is TGTGCCAGCAGTCGGACAGGAAACACTGAAGCTTTCTTT. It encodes CASSRTGNTEAFF. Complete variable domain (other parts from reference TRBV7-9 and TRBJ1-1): DTGVSQNPRHKITKRGQNVTFRCDPISEHNRLYWYRQTLGQGPEFLTYFQNEAQLEKSRLLSDRFSAERPKGSFSTLEIQRTEQGDSAMYLCASSRTGNTEAFFGQGTRLTVV.

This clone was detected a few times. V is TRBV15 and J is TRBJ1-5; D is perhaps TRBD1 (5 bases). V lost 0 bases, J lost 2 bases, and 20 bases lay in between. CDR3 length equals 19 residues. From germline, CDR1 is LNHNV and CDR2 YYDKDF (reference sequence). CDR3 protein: CATSRDKGWFMMGNQPQHF. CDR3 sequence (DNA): TGTGCCACCAGCAGAGATAAGGGGTGGTTTATGATGGGCAATCAGCCCCAGCATTTT.

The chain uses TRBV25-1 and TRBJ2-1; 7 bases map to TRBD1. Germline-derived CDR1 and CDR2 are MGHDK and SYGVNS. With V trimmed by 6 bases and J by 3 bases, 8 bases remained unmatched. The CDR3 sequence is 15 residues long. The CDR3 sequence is CASSSDRAFYNEQFF. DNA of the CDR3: TGTGCCAGCAGCTCTGACAGGGCCTTCTACAATGAGCAGTTCTTC.

The CDR3 nucleotides read TGTGCCAGTAAGGAGGGCCCCTGGAGCAATCAGCCCCAGCATTTT. Amino acid sequence: CASKEGPWSNQPQHF. The chain combines TRBV19 with TRBJ1-5, with D unclear. The length of the CDR3 is 15 residues. V was cut by 7 bases and J by 1 base, with 14 bases left in between. Germline-derived CDR1 and CDR2 are LNHDA and SQIVND (reference sequence).

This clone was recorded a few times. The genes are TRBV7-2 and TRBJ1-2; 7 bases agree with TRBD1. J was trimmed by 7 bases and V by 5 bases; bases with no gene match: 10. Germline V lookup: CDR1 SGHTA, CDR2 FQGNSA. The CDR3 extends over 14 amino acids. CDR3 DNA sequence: TGTGCCAGCAGCCCTCGGGGGGGACAGACTGGCTACACCTTC. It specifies CASSPRGGQTGYTF. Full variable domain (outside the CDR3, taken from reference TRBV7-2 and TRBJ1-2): GAGVSQSPSNKVTEKGKDVELRCDPISGHTALYWYRQSLGQGLEFLIYFQGNSAPDKSGLPSDRFSAERTGGSVSTLTIQRTQQEDSAVYLCASSPRGGQTGYTFGSGTRLTVV.

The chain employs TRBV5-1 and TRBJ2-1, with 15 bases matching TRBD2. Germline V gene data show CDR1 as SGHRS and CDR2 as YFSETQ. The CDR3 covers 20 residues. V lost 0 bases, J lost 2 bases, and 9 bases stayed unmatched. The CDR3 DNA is TGCGCCAGCAGCTTGGGACGGACTAGCGGGAGGGCCATGACCTACAATGAGCAGTTCTTC. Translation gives CASSLGRTSGRAMTYNEQFF.

This CDR3 reads CASTGGRGDWTGNTIYF. CDR3 bases: TGTGCCAGCACGGGAGGAAGGGGGGATTGGACTGGAAACACCATATATTTT. The J gene is TRBJ1-3, the V gene TRBV28; D might be TRBD1 (6 bases). Germline V lookup: CDR1 MDHEN, CDR2 SYDVKM. This CDR3 region has 17 residues. V lost 7 bases to trimming and J lost 2 bases, with 21 bases between them.

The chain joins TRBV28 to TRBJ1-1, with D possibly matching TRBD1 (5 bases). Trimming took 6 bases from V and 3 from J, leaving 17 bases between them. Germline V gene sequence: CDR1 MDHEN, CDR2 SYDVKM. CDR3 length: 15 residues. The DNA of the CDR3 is TGTGCCAGCAGCCGAGAGTGGGGCGCGTACACTGAAGCTTTCTTT. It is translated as CASSREWGAYTEAFF.